A single sample gave rise to the 13 T cell receptor beta chains below, sequenced in a study of T cell responses to AZD1222 COVID-19 vaccine. Clones were sequenced by immunoSEQ multiplex PCR, and TCRdb holds only the in-frame ones, with some missing. The sample lists about 92,000 clones, 85% to 90% occurring once. The sequencing used peripheral blood, collected on day 0 of AZD1222 vaccination. The origin of the receptors is an adult in good health.

Only a few counts were recorded for this clone. The CDR3 DNA is TGTGCCAGCAGCCCCAGGGACCTCCACGAGCAGTACTTC. Amino acids: CASSPRDLHEQYF. The V and J genes are TRBV5-5 and TRBJ2-7; TRBD1 or TRBD2 may be the D gene (5 bases each). This CDR3 region has 13 residues. Trimming took off 4 bases at V and 5 bases at J, with 13 bases between the two ends. Germline values: CDR1 SGHKS, CDR2 YYEKEE (reference sequence).

Worth noting for this clone: One end of the junction varies from germline; a read error may be responsible. The chain combines TRBV2 with TRBJ2-1; D remains ambiguous. In germline, CDR1 is SNHLY, CDR2 FYNNEI. This CDR3 region has 11 residues. The CDR3 sequence is CASSEFFGAVF. The CDR3 region has the DNA TGTGCCAGCAGTGAGTTTTTTGGCGCGGTCTTC. The complete variable domain, with remaining parts taken from reference TRBV2 and TRBJ2-1, reads EPEVTQTPSHQVTQMGQEVILRCVPISNHLYFYWYRQILGQKVEFLVSFYNNEISEKSEIFDDQFSVERPDGSNFTLKIRSTKLEDSAMYFCASSEFFGAVFGPGTRLTVL.

A few counts support this clone. The chain is built from TRBV28 and TRBJ2-3; possibly TRBD2 for D (6 bases). Per germline, CDR1 MDHEN and CDR2 SYDVKM. CDR3 length: 15 amino acids. The V and J ends lost 5 bases and 1 base respectively, with 13 bases between them. CDR3: CASSRQGGGTDTQYF. The CDR3 nucleotides read TGTGCCAGCAGTCGCCAGGGCGGGGGCACAGATACGCAGTATTTT.

The chain employs TRBV7-2 and TRBJ2-7; D may be TRBD1 (6 bases). With 2 bases removed from V and 0 bases from J, the gap between germline ends came to 11 bases. Germline V gives CDR1 SGHTA, CDR2 FQGNSA. The CDR3 consists of 15 residues. The CDR3 sequence is CASSLTDRSSYEQYF. For the CDR3, the DNA is TGTGCCAGCAGCTTAACCGACAGGAGCTCCTACGAGCAGTACTTC.

This clone was counted once. The rearrangement links TRBV6-6 to TRBJ2-3, with a weak D call TRBD1 (5 bases). Germline V gene sequence: CDR1 MNHNY, CDR2 SVGAGI (reference sequence). With 6 bases removed from V and 6 bases from J, the gap between germline ends came to 13 bases. CDR3 length: 13 amino acids. Written as DNA, the CDR3 is TGTGCCAGCAGCCAGGGTAGCATCGATACGCAGTATTTT. Its translation: CASSQGSIDTQYF.

This clone was seen a single time. The chain links TRBV28 to TRBJ1-1; 9 bases agree with TRBD1. This CDR3 comprises 14 residues. V was pared by 6 bases and J by 1 base, with 3 bases of the junction left unmatched. Germline V gene data show CDR1 as MDHEN and CDR2 as SYDVKM. This chain's CDR3 is CASSQGQGNTEAFF. The CDR3 DNA follows: TGTGCCAGCAGCCAGGGACAGGGGAACACTGAAGCTTTCTTT.

The J gene is TRBJ2-5, the V gene TRBV2; 9 bases are a match to TRBD2. The length of the CDR3 is 12 residues. Germline assignment: CDR1 SNHLY and CDR2 FYNNEI. V gave up 8 bases and J gave up 4 bases; unmatched junction bases: 2. In DNA, the CDR3 is TGTGCCAGCCTAGCGGGATTAGAGACCCAGTACTTC. Protein: CASLAGLETQYF.

The chain carries TRBV19 and TRBJ1-2; 8 bases are shared with TRBD1. In germline, CDR1 is LNHDA, CDR2 SQIVND (reference sequence). With V trimmed by 4 bases and J by 2 bases, 3 bases remained unmatched. CDR3 length: 14 amino acids. The CDR3 here is CASSTRTGNYGYTF. The CDR3 nucleotides read TGTGCCAGTAGTACTCGGACAGGGAACTATGGCTACACCTTC. Variable domain in full (rest from reference TRBV19 and TRBJ1-2): DGGITQSPKYLFRKEGQNVTLSCEQNLNHDAMYWYRQDPGQGLRLIYYSQIVNDFQKGDIAEGYSVSREKKESFPLTVTSAQKNPTAFYLCASSTRTGNYGYTFGSGTRLTVV.

In the case of this clone: It is unclear where the CDR3 begins or ends on the DNA, so no DNA is shown, and the CDR3 is as TCRdb lists it. V usage is TRBV28 and J usage is TRBJ2-7; TRBD1, the D gene given by the table, was not confirmed from the DNA. The CDR3 numbers 15 amino acids, ends counted. CDR1 and CDR2 from the germline V gene are MDHEN and SYDVKM. CDR3 loop: CASSSGQGAGYEQYF.

Turning to this clone: Additional DNA sequences in this sample encode the identical CDR3. J is TRBJ2-7 and V is TRBV28; D remains ambiguous. The CDR3 sequence is 11 residues long. Trimming pared 5 bases from V and 2 bases from J, leaving 4 bases between. Germline loops: CDR1 MDHEN, CDR2 SYDVKM. CDR3 coding DNA: TGTGCCAGCAGTCTGGCCTACGAGCAGTACTTC. This gives the protein CASSLAYEQYF. Full variable domain (outside the CDR3, taken from reference TRBV28 and TRBJ2-7): DVKVTQSSRYLVKRTGEKVFLECVQDMDHENMFWYRQDPGLGLRLIYFSYDVKMKEKGDIPEGYSVSREKKERFSLILESASTNQTSMYLCASSLAYEQYFGPGTRLTVT.

The rearrangement links TRBV28 to TRBJ2-1; no definite D call. The CDR3 totals 11 residues. In germline, CDR1 is MDHEN, CDR2 SYDVKM. V lost 3 bases, J lost 6 bases, and 3 bases lay in between. The CDR3 sequence: CASSFLNEQFF. The CDR3, as DNA: TGTGCCAGCAGTTTCCTCAATGAGCAGTTCTTC.

A few counts support this clone. The J gene is TRBJ1-1, the V gene TRBV6-5, with TRBD1 matching 9 bases. The CDR3 is made up of 15 amino acids. With V trimmed by 6 bases and J by 1 base, 6 bases remained unmatched. CDR1 and CDR2 from the germline V gene are MNHEY and SVGAGI. CDR3 coding DNA: TGTGCCAGCAGGGAGGGACAGGGATGGAACACTGAAGCTTTCTTT. Its protein is CASREGQGWNTEAFF.

The V gene is TRBV24-1, the J gene TRBJ2-5, with TRBD1 identical over 11 bases. V trimming: 4 bases; J trimming: 4 bases; junction bases outside the gene matches: 7. Germline V CDR1 and CDR2: KGHDR, SFDVKD. The CDR3 is made up of 16 amino acids. The CDR3 spells CATSEPDRGRRETQYF. In nucleotides, the CDR3 is TGTGCCACCAGTGAACCGGACAGGGGGCGGAGAGAGACCCAGTACTTC.